A single sample is the source of the 8 T cell receptor beta chains below, sequenced in a study of human T cells and chemical hapten exposure. This sample's time point: pre-sensitization, week 0. The treatment: therapeutic diphenylcyclopropenone sensitization with weekly scalp DPC. Using its own MiXCR run on the RACE reads, TCRdb lists one record per CDR3 protein. The sample has under 200,000 distinct CDR3 sequences, approximately 31% seen once. Sample: whole blood, taken in connection with sensitization to the hapten diphenylcyclopropenone (DPC). All receptors come from a woman aged 25 to 39 with alopecia areata. Some clones in this sample may be carry-over from other donors' samples.

The chain has TRBV28 and TRBJ2-2; 10 nucleotides match TRBD1. The CDR3 is 14 amino acids. V trimming: 7 bases; J trimming: 6 bases; junction bases outside the gene matches: 5. In germline, CDR1 is MDHEN, CDR2 SYDVKM. The DNA for the CDR3 is TGTGCCAGCATCGGGACAGGGGTGCCCGGGGAGCTGTTTTTT. It is translated as CASIGTGVPGELFF.

This chain connects TRBV5-1 to TRBJ1-4; D not certain. This CDR3 is built from 14 residues. Trimming cost V 4 bases and J 8 bases, with 15 bases left between them. From germline, CDR1 is SGHRS and CDR2 YFSETQ. CDR3 nucleotides: TGCGCCAGCAGCCCGGACCCTTTTCGGGAAAAACTGTTTTTT. Translation gives CASSPDPFREKLFF.

This chain joins TRBV20-1 and TRBJ1-4; D possibly corresponds to TRBD1 (5 bases). This CDR3 comprises 13 residues. The V end was cut by 3 bases, the J end by 7 bases, with 12 bases between. Germline lookup yields CDR1 DFQATT and CDR2 SNEGSKA (reference sequence). The CDR3 loop reads CSASLGDGEKLFF. The CDR3, as DNA: TGCAGTGCTAGTTTGGGGGACGGTGAAAAACTGTTTTTT.

The V gene is TRBV4-2, the J gene TRBJ1-4; 10 nucleotides line up with TRBD1. Germline V gives CDR1 LGHNA, CDR2 YNFKEQ. Trimming at V came to 7 bases and at J to 6 bases, leaving 11 bases not matched to a gene. The CDR3 runs 16 residues. DNA for the CDR3: TGTGCCAGCAAGAGGACAGGGGGAGCGATGGATGAAAAACTGTTTTTT. Translating it yields CASKRTGGAMDEKLFF.

This clonotype was seen a few times. The rearrangement links TRBV29-1 to TRBJ2-2, with 8 bases lining up with TRBD2. Trimming removed 3 bases from V and 6 bases from J; junction bases left unmatched: 12. Germline V gene data show CDR1 as SQVTM and CDR2 as ANQGSEA. The CDR3 runs to 16 residues. The DNA for the CDR3 is TGCAGCGTTGATGGGCGGGCGGGAGGAAGAGCCGGGGAGCTGTTTTTT. Residues: CSVDGRAGGRAGELFF.

This chain uses TRBV6-5 with TRBJ1-2, with a tentative D call TRBD1 (5 bases). Trimming stripped 0 bases from V and 6 bases from J, with 14 bases between. The CDR3 totals 15 residues. Per germline, CDR1 MNHEY and CDR2 SVGAGI. The CDR3 DNA is TGTGCCAGCAGTTACTCCCTCGGGGGTCGAGATGGCTACACCTTC. Translation gives CASSYSLGGRDGYTF.

The CDR3 DNA reads TGCAGTGCTAGGTTTGGGGGTCAAGAGACCCAGTACTTC. Amino acid sequence: CSARFGGQETQYF. V usage is TRBV20-1 and J usage is TRBJ2-5; either TRBD1 or TRBD2 may fit D (5 bases each). The V and J ends lost 3 bases and 2 bases respectively, with 10 bases between them. Germline V gene data show CDR1 as DFQATT and CDR2 as SNEGSKA (reference sequence). This CDR3 comprises 13 residues.

This clonotype was counted between two and nine times. The CDR3 spells CASSLRGPGYTEAFF. The DNA for the CDR3 is TGTGCCAGCAGTTTAAGGGGACCAGGGTACACTGAAGCTTTCTTT. The rearrangement uses TRBV12-3 or TRBV12-4 and TRBJ1-1; possibly TRBD1 for D (5 bases). V lost 2 bases and J 3 bases, leaving 13 bases between the germline ends. The CDR3 loop spans 15 amino acids.